This T cell receptor (beta chain) was sequenced during a study of T cell responses to AZD1222 COVID-19 vaccine. Study results and caveats: Nearly half of spike-specific TCRs reportedly target unmutated variant regions. Clonal diversity was possibly underestimated, and white British individuals and females predominated among donors. AZD1222 recipients seropositive at baseline numbered only six.

In the case of this clone: The target antigen is unknown.

CDR3 size: 13 residues. V was cut by 2 bases and J by 3 bases, with 6 bases left in between. Here immunoSEQ multiplex PCR was the method, and the copy in TCRdb shows in-frame clones only, minus some. The data contain 150,000 or so clones, about 92% of them singletons. This receptor was identified in an adult in good health. This specimen consisted of peripheral blood, obtained on day 0 of AZD1222 vaccination. The chain combines TRBV12-3 or TRBV12-4 with TRBJ2-3, with D unclear. The CDR3: CASSLYTTDTQYF. The CDR3 bases are TGTGCCAGCAGTTTATATACGACAGATACGCAGTATTTT.